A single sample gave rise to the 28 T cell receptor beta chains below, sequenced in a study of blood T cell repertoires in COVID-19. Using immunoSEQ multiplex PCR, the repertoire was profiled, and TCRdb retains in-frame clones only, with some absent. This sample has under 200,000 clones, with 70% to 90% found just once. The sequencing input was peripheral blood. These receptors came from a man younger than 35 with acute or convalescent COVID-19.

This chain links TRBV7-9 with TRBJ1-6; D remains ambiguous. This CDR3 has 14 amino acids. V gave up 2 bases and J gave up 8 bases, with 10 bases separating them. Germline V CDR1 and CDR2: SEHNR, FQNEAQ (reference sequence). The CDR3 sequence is CASSLPRPDSPLHF. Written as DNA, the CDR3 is TGTGCCAGCAGCTTACCGCGTCCGGATTCACCCCTCCACTTT.

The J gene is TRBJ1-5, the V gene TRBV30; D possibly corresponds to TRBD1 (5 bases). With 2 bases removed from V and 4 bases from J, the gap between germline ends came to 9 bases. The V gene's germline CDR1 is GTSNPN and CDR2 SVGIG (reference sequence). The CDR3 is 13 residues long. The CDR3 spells CAWSRQNNQPQHF. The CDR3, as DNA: TGTGCCTGGAGTAGACAGAATAATCAGCCCCAGCATTTT. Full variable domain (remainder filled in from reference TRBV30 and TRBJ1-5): SQTIHQWPATLVQPVGSPLSLECTVEGTSNPNLYWYRQAAGRGLQLLFYSVGIGQISSEVPQNLSASRPQDRQFILSSKKLLLSDSGFYLCAWSRQNNQPQHFGDGTRLSIL.

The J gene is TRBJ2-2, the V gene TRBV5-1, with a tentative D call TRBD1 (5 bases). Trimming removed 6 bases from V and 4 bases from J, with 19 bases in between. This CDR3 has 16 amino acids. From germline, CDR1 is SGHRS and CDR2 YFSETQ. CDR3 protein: CASTGTQGFSTGELFF. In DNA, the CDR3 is TGCGCCAGCACGGGTACGCAGGGTTTCAGCACCGGGGAGCTGTTTTTT.

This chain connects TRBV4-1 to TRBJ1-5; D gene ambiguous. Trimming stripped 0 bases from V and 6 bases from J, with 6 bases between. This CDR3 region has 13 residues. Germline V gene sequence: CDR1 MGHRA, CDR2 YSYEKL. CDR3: CASSQDNRQPQHF. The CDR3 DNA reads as TGCGCCAGCAGCCAAGATAATCGTCAGCCCCAGCATTTT.

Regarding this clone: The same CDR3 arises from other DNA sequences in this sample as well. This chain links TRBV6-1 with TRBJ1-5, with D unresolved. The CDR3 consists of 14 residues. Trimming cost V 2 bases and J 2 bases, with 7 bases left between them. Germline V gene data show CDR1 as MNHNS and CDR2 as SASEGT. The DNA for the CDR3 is TGTGCCAGCAGTGAATACGAGGGCAATCAGCCCCAGCATTTT. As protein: CASSEYEGNQPQHF.

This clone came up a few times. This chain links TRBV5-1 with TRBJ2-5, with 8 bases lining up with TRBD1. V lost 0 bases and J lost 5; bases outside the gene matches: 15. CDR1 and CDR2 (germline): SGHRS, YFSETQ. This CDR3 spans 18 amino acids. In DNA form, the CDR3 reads TGCGCCAGCAGCTTGGGACGACAGGGGCAGAATCCCGTCGAGACCCAGTACTTC. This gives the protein CASSLGRQGQNPVETQYF.

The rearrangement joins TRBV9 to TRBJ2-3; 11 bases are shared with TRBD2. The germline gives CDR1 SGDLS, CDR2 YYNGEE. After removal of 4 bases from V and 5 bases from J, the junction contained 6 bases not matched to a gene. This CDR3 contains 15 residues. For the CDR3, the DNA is TGTGCCAGCAGCCTCCTAGGGACTAGCGGAGATACGCAGTATTTT. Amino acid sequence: CASSLLGTSGDTQYF.

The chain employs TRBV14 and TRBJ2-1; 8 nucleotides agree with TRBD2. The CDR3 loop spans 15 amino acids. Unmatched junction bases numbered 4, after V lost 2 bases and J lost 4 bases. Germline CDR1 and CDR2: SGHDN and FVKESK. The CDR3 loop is CASSQFSGGYNEQFF. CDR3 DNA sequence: TGTGCCAGCAGCCAATTCAGCGGGGGATACAATGAGCAGTTCTTC.

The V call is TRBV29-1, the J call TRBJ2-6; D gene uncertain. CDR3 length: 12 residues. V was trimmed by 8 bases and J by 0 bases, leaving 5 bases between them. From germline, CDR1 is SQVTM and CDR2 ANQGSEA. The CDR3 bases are TGCAGCATCCTCTCTGGGGCCAACGTCCTGACTTTC. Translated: CSILSGANVLTF.

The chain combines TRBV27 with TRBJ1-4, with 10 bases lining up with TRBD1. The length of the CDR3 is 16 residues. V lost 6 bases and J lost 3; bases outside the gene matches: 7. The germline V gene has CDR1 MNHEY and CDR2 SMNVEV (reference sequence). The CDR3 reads CASRTKGQGANEKLFF. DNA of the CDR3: TGTGCCAGCAGAACTAAAGGACAGGGGGCTAATGAAAAACTGTTTTTT.

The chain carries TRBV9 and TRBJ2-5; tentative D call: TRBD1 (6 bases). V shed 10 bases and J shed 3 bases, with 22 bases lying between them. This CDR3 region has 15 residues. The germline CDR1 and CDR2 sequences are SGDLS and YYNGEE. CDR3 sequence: CAGRDNPAGEETQYF. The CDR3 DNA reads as TGTGCCGGCCGGGACAACCCCGCAGGGGAAGAGACCCAGTACTTC.

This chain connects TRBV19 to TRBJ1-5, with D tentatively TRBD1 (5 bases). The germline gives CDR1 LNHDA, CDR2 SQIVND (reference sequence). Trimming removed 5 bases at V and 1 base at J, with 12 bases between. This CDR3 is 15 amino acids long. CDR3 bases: TGTGCCAGTAGTCCTGACAGTACCAGCAATCAGCCCCAGCATTTT. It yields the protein CASSPDSTSNQPQHF.

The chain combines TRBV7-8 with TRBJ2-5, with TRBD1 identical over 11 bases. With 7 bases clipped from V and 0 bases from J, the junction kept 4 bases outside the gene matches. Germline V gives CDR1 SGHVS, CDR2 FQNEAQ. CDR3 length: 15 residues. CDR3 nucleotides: TGTGCCAGCACCCCGGGACAGGGGGACCAAGAGACCCAGTACTTC. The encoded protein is CASTPGQGDQETQYF.

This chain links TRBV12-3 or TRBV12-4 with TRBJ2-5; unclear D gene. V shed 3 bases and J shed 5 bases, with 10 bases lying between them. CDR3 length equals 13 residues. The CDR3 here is CASSFKRWETQYF. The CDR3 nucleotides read TGTGCCAGCAGTTTTAAACGGTGGGAGACCCAGTACTTC.

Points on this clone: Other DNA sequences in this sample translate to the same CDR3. The CDR3 reads CAWSPGTGNQPQHF. The CDR3 DNA is TGTGCCTGGAGTCCCGGGACAGGGAATCAGCCCCAGCATTTT. The rearrangement joins TRBV30 to TRBJ1-5, with 9 bases lining up with TRBD1. This CDR3 is built from 14 residues. Losses at the gene ends were 2 bases for V and 4 bases for J; bases not matched to a gene: 3. Germline CDR1 and CDR2: GTSNPN and SVGIG (reference sequence).

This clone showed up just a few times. This CDR3 is CATSDLSSPGTQYF. CDR3 in DNA: TGTGCCACCAGTGATCTCAGTAGCCCGGGGACCCAGTACTTC. The chain combines TRBV24-1 with TRBJ2-5; D gene uncertain. This CDR3 has 14 amino acids. The germline V and J ends were trimmed by 3 bases and 7 bases, with 14 bases remaining between them. Per the germline V gene, CDR1 is KGHDR and CDR2 is SFDVKD.

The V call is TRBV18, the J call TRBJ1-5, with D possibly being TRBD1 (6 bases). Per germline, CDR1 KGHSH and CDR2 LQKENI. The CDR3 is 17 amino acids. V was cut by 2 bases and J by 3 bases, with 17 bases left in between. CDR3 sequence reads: CASSPFGGASINQPQHF. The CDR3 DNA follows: TGTGCCAGCTCACCATTTGGGGGGGCTTCTATCAATCAGCCCCAGCATTTT.

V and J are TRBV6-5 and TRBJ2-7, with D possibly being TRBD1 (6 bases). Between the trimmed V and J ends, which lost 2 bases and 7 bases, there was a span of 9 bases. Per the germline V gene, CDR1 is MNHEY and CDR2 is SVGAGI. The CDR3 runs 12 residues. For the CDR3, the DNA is TGTGCCAGCAGTTACCCAGGGGATGAGCAGTACTTC. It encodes CASSYPGDEQYF.

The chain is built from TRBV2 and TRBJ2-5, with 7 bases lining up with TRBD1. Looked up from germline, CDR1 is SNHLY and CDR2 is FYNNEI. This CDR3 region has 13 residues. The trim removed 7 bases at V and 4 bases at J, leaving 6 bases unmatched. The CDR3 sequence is CASKLNRGETQYF. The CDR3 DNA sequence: TGTGCCAGCAAGCTTAACAGGGGAGAGACCCAGTACTTC.

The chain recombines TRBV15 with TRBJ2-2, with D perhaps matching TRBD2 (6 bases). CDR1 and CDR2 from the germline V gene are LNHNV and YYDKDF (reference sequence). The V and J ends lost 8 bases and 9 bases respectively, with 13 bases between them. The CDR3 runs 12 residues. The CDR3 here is CATGGLGRELFF. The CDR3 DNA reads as TGTGCCACCGGAGGGCTAGGGAGGGAGCTGTTTTTT.

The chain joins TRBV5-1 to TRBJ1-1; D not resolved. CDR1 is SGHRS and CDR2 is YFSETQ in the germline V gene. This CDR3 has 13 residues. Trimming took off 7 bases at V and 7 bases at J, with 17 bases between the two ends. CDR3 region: CASSISPQIEAFF. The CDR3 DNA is TGCGCCAGCTCCATTTCCCCGCAGATTGAAGCTTTCTTT. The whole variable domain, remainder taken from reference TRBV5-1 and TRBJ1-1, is KAGVTQTPRYLIKTRGQQVTLSCSPISGHRSVSWYQQTPGQGLQFLFEYFSETQRNKGNFPGRFSGRQFSNSRSEMNVSTLELGDSALYLCASSISPQIEAFFGQGTRLTVV.

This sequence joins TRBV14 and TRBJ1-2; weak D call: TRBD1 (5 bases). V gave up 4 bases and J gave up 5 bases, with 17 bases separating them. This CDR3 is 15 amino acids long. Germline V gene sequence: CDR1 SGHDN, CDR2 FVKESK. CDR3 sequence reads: CASSPLRGRWYGYTF. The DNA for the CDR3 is TGTGCCAGCAGCCCTTTACGGGGGAGGTGGTATGGCTACACCTTC.

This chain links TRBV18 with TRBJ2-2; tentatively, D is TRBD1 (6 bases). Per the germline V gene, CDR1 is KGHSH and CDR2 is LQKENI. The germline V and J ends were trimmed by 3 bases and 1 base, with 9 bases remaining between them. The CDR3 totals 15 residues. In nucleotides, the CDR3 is TGTGCCAGCTCACCGGGACAAATGAACACCGGGGAGCTGTTTTTT. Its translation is CASSPGQMNTGELFF. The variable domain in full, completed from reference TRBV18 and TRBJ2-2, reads NAGVMQNPRHLVRRRGQEARLRCSPMKGHSHVYWYRQLPEEGLKFMVYLQKENIIDESGMPKERFSAEFPKEGPSILRIQQVVRGDSAAYFCASSPGQMNTGELFFGEGSRLTVL.

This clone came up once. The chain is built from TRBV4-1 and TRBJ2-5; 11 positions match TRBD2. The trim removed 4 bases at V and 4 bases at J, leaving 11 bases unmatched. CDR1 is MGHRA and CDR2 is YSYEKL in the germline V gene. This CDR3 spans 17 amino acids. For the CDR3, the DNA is TGCGCCAGCAGCCCCGCCGGGGTAGCGGGGGGGGGAGAGACCCAGTACTTC. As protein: CASSPAGVAGGGETQYF.

The CDR3 DNA is TGTGCCAGCAGGGACAGGGTGGGAACCGGGGAGCTGTTTTTT. Its translation is CASRDRVGTGELFF. V and J are TRBV2 and TRBJ2-2; 8 bases are a match to TRBD1. The CDR3 is 14 residues long. V shed 6 bases and J 5 bases; nucleotides not matched to a gene: 5. Germline CDR1 is SNHLY and CDR2 is FYNNEI.

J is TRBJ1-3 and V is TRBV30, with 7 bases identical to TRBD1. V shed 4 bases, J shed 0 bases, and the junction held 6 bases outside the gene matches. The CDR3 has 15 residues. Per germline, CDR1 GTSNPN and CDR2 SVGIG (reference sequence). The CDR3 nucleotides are TGTGCCTGGAATACAGGGGTCCACTCTGGAAACACCATATATTTT. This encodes CAWNTGVHSGNTIYF.

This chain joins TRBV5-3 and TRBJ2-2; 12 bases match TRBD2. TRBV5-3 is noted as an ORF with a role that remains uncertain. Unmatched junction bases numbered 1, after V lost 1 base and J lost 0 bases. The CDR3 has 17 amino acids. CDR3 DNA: TGTGCCAGAAGCTTGACTAGCGGGGGGCCGAACACCGGGGAGCTGTTTTTT. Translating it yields CARSLTSGGPNTGELFF.

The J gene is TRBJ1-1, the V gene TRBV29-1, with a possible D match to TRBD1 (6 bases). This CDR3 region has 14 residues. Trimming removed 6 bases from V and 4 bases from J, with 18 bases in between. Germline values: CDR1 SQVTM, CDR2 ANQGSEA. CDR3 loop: CSVGGGLDATEAFF. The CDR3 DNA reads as TGCAGCGTGGGTGGGGGCTTGGATGCCACTGAAGCTTTCTTT.